The 29 T cell receptor beta chains below come from one sample, sequenced in a study of T cell responses to AZD1222 COVID-19 vaccine. TCRdb's copy holds only in-frame clones and misses some; the assay was immunoSEQ multiplex PCR. The table records about 140,000 clones, 85% to 95% of them present only once. The source was peripheral blood, collected after recovery from COVID-19. Source of these receptors: an adult who had recovered from COVID-19.

The rearrangement uses TRBV20-1 and TRBJ2-7; the match to TRBD1 covers 7 bases. The ends lost 6 bases at V and 4 bases at J; junction bases unmatched: 3. Germline CDR1 and CDR2: DFQATT and SNEGSKA (reference sequence). The length of the CDR3 is 11 residues. The CDR3, as DNA: TGCAGTGCGTCCAGGGGGTACGAGCAGTACTTC. Protein product: CSASRGYEQYF.

This clone has only a few counts. V gene TRBV6-5 combines with J gene TRBJ1-2, with no clear D. The CDR3 sequence is 13 residues long. V lost 2 bases, J lost 4 bases, and 8 bases lay in between. Germline V CDR1 and CDR2: MNHEY, SVGAGI. CDR3 loop: CASSYISTYGYTF. The CDR3 DNA is TGTGCCAGCAGTTACATCTCTACCTATGGCTACACCTTC.

The chain joins TRBV19 to TRBJ1-5; D might be TRBD1 (5 bases). V lost 4 bases to trimming and J lost 2 bases, with 12 bases between them. CDR1 LNHDA and CDR2 SQIVND come from the germline V gene (reference sequence). The CDR3 is made up of 15 amino acids. The CDR3 DNA reads as TGTGCCAGTAGTACCGATGGGGACCGCAATCAGCCCCAGCATTTT. It encodes CASSTDGDRNQPQHF.

The chain uses TRBV11-2 and TRBJ2-7; 7 bases line up with TRBD2. The CDR3 totals 14 residues. J lost 5 bases, V lost 4 bases, and 8 bases had no gene match. Per germline, CDR1 SGHAT and CDR2 FQNNGV. Here the CDR3 DNA reads TGTGCCAGCAGCTCCCTAGTGGGAGGGAACGAGCAGTACTTC. Protein product: CASSSLVGGNEQYF.

The V gene is TRBV27, the J gene TRBJ2-2; D could derive from TRBD1 or TRBD2 (5 bases each). The CDR3 covers 14 residues. In germline, CDR1 is MNHEY, CDR2 SMNVEV (reference sequence). Trimming cost V 7 bases and J 1 base, with 10 bases left between them. CDR3 sequence (DNA): TGTGCCAGCAAGGGGACGGTGAACACCGGGGAGCTGTTTTTT. Amino acid sequence: CASKGTVNTGELFF.

The V gene is TRBV5-8, the J gene TRBJ2-7, with 7 bases lining up with TRBD1. The junction had 6 bases not matched to a gene; V was cut back by 2 bases and J by 1 base. The CDR3 covers 15 residues. Germline CDR1 is SGHTS and CDR2 is YDEGEE. CDR3 in amino acids: CASSLTGTESYEQYF. CDR3 nucleotide sequence: TGTGCCAGCAGCTTAACCGGGACAGAATCCTACGAGCAGTACTTC. The full variable domain, completed using reference TRBV5-8 and TRBJ2-7, is EAGVTQSPTHLIKTRGQQATLRCSPISGHTSVYWYQQALGLGLQFLLWYDEGEERNRGNFPPRFSGRQFPNYSSELNVNALELEDSALYLCASSLTGTESYEQYFGPGTRLTVT.

This chain connects TRBV28 to TRBJ1-6, with unresolved D. The germline gives CDR1 MDHEN, CDR2 SYDVKM. Trimming shortened V by 3 bases and J by 6 bases, and 15 bases separated the two germline ends. CDR3 length: 16 amino acids. CDR3 region: CASSLDPAGFNSPLHF. CDR3 bases: TGTGCCAGCAGTTTGGACCCTGCAGGATTTAATTCACCCCTCCACTTT. Full variable domain (outside the CDR3, taken from reference TRBV28 and TRBJ1-6): DVKVTQSSRYLVKRTGEKVFLECVQDMDHENMFWYRQDPGLGLRLIYFSYDVKMKEKGDIPEGYSVSREKKERFSLILESASTNQTSMYLCASSLDPAGFNSPLHFGNGTRLTVT.

The chain has TRBV27 and TRBJ2-7; 9 bases align to TRBD2. The V segment lost 9 bases and the J segment 7 bases; nucleotides outside the gene matches: 7. This CDR3 region has 12 residues. Germline CDR1 is MNHEY and CDR2 is SMNVEV (reference sequence). CDR3 loop: CARRGGPREQYF. The CDR3 coding sequence is TGTGCCAGGCGGGGGGGGCCGAGGGAGCAGTACTTC.

The chain has TRBV5-1 and TRBJ2-6; no firm D call. V dropped 8 bases and J dropped 0 bases, with 15 bases sitting between them. CDR1 is SGHRS and CDR2 is YFSETQ in the germline V gene. The CDR3 covers 16 residues. CDR3 region: CASGMETLSGANVLTF. In DNA form, the CDR3 reads TGCGCCAGTGGCATGGAGACACTCTCTGGGGCCAACGTCCTGACTTTC.

Here the CDR3 DNA reads TGTGCCAGCAGCGTAGGAGAGGGGGAGCTGTTTTTT. Translating it yields CASSVGEGELFF. This chain joins TRBV9 and TRBJ2-2; D remains ambiguous. The length of the CDR3 is 12 residues. Trimming pared 0 bases from V and 8 bases from J, leaving 5 bases between. CDR1 is SGDLS and CDR2 is YYNGEE in the germline V gene.

This clone has only one observation. The chain combines TRBV19 with TRBJ1-6; 9 positions match TRBD1. V shed 7 bases and J 13 bases; nucleotides not matched to a gene: 17. This CDR3 comprises 16 residues. Germline V CDR1 and CDR2: LNHDA, SQIVND (reference sequence). The CDR3 loop is CASMGVDRGLLEPLHF. CDR3 coding DNA: TGTGCCAGTATGGGGGTGGACAGGGGACTTCTTGAGCCCCTCCACTTT. Drawing the rest from reference TRBV19 and TRBJ1-6, the complete variable domain is DGGITQSPKYLFRKEGQNVTLSCEQNLNHDAMYWYRQDPGQGLRLIYYSQIVNDFQKGDIAEGYSVSREKKESFPLTVTSAQKNPTAFYLCASMGVDRGLLEPLHFGNGTRLTVT.

This clone was detected a few times. The chain has TRBV5-6 and TRBJ1-1, with 8 nucleotides matching TRBD1. The ends lost 0 bases at V and 5 bases at J; junction bases unmatched: 9. The CDR3 spans 16 residues. Germline values: CDR1 SGHDT, CDR2 YYEEEE. CDR3 DNA: TGTGCCAGCAGCTTGGTGGCAGGGGGCAGGGGTACTGAAGCTTTCTTT. This sequence encodes CASSLVAGGRGTEAFF.

The chain uses TRBV24-1 and TRBJ2-3; 10 bases map to TRBD2. From germline, CDR1 is KGHDR and CDR2 SFDVKD. J lost 6 bases, V lost 7 bases, and 6 bases had no gene match. CDR3 length equals 14 residues. CDR3 in amino acids: CATRASGSADTQYF. For the CDR3, the DNA is TGTGCCACCAGGGCTAGCGGGAGTGCGGATACGCAGTATTTT.

The chain is built from TRBV10-3 and TRBJ2-2; TRBD2 matches at 11 bases. This CDR3 is 17 amino acids long. The germline V gene encodes CDR1 ENHRY and CDR2 SYGVKD. Trimming at V came to 5 bases and at J to 0 bases, leaving 5 bases not matched to a gene. The CDR3, as DNA: TGTGCCATCAGTAAGGGACTAGCGGACGCGAACACCGGGGAGCTGTTTTTT. This codes for CAISKGLADANTGELFF.

V usage is TRBV27 and J usage is TRBJ1-6; the D gene is possibly TRBD1 (5 bases). Trimming shortened V by 0 bases and J by 8 bases, and 23 bases separated the two germline ends. Germline loops: CDR1 MNHEY, CDR2 SMNVEV (reference sequence). There are 19 residues in the CDR3. The CDR3 DNA reads TGTGCCAGCAGTTTATCGTCCTTGGGGCCAGGGACCCCTGATTCACCCCTCCACTTT. It encodes CASSLSSLGPGTPDSPLHF.

J is TRBJ2-7 and V is TRBV27; 7 bases line up with TRBD1. CDR3 length: 14 residues. V lost 4 bases and J lost 5; bases outside the gene matches: 8. Germline loops: CDR1 MNHEY, CDR2 SMNVEV (reference sequence). The CDR3 reads CASSSHRGQNEQYF. CDR3 nucleotides: TGTGCCAGCAGTTCCCACAGGGGTCAAAACGAGCAGTACTTC.

The J gene is TRBJ2-7, the V gene TRBV5-1, with D perhaps matching TRBD2 (7 bases). CDR1 is SGHRS, CDR2 YFSETQ, per germline. The CDR3 is 14 residues long. V lost 8 bases and J lost 6, with 21 bases in between. The CDR3 DNA follows: TGCGCCAGTGCAGGGGAAGCTAGCGGCCTCGAGCAGTACTTC. It codes for CASAGEASGLEQYF. Together with reference TRBV5-1 and TRBJ2-7, the CDR3 gives the full variable domain: KAGVTQTPRYLIKTRGQQVTLSCSPISGHRSVSWYQQTPGQGLQFLFEYFSETQRNKGNFPGRFSGRQFSNSRSEMNVSTLELGDSALYLCASAGEASGLEQYFGPGTRLTVT.

The V and J genes are TRBV6-6 and TRBJ1-2, with TRBD1 as a possible D gene (6 bases). Germline lookup yields CDR1 MNHNY and CDR2 SVGAGI (reference sequence). This CDR3 has 15 amino acids. Trimming left V 2 bases short and J 5 bases short, with 15 bases between. CDR3 sequence: CASSYGGRLDYGYTF. The DNA for the CDR3 is TGTGCCAGCAGTTACGGGGGCCGCCTGGATTATGGCTACACCTTC.

The CDR3 loop is CASSPPPGRKSYEQYF. DNA of the CDR3: TGTGCCAGCAGTCCCCCGCCGGGACGGAAATCCTACGAGCAGTACTTC. The chain employs TRBV28 and TRBJ2-7, with D tentatively TRBD1 or TRBD2 (5 bases each). The V and J ends lost 5 bases and 1 base respectively, with 18 bases between them. There are 16 residues in the CDR3. Germline V CDR1 and CDR2: MDHEN, SYDVKM.

The chain joins TRBV9 to TRBJ2-1, with TRBD2 identical over 8 bases. The trim removed 4 bases at V and 0 bases at J, leaving 9 bases unmatched. Germline lookup yields CDR1 SGDLS and CDR2 YYNGEE. The CDR3 sequence is 17 residues long. The CDR3 coding sequence is TGTGCCAGCAGCCTCGGACTAGCATCGAGCTCCTACAATGAGCAGTTCTTC. Protein: CASSLGLASSSYNEQFF.

Details on this clone: This sample includes further DNA sequences coding for the same CDR3. The V call is TRBV28, the J call TRBJ2-1; 8 bases are shared with TRBD2. Germline V gene lookup returns CDR1 MDHEN and CDR2 SYDVKM. This CDR3 spans 16 amino acids. V was clipped by 0 bases and J by 0 bases; unmatched bases: 1. Here the CDR3 DNA reads TGTGCCAGCAGTTTATGGGCGGGAGGCTCCTACAATGAGCAGTTCTTC. Protein product: CASSLWAGGSYNEQFF. Full variable domain (rest looked up from reference TRBV28 and TRBJ2-1): DVKVTQSSRYLVKRTGEKVFLECVQDMDHENMFWYRQDPGLGLRLIYFSYDVKMKEKGDIPEGYSVSREKKERFSLILESASTNQTSMYLCASSLWAGGSYNEQFFGPGTRLTVL.

The chain has TRBV28 and TRBJ1-1; tentative D call: TRBD1 (5 bases). Trimming stripped 8 bases from V and 4 bases from J, with 11 bases between. From germline, CDR1 is MDHEN and CDR2 SYDVKM. The CDR3 loop spans 12 amino acids. CDR3 sequence reads: CASGRGGTEAFF. CDR3 DNA: TGTGCCAGCGGGAGGGGAGGCACTGAAGCTTTCTTT.

This sequence joins TRBV11-3 and TRBJ2-7; either TRBD1 or TRBD2 may fit D (6 bases each). V gave up 8 bases and J gave up 2 bases, with 13 bases separating them. CDR1 SGHNT and CDR2 YENEEA come from the germline V gene. This CDR3 contains 13 residues. DNA of the CDR3: TGTGCCAGCGCCCGGGGGCCCGCCTACGAGCAGTACTTC. Translating it yields CASARGPAYEQYF.

The chain employs TRBV5-4 and TRBJ1-2; the D gene is possibly TRBD1 (5 bases). Per germline, CDR1 SGHNT and CDR2 YYREEE (reference sequence). V lost 0 bases and J lost 6, with 9 bases in between. The CDR3 spans 13 residues. In DNA, the CDR3 is TGTGCCAGCAGCTTGGGAGGGGTGGATGGCTACACCTTC. Amino acid sequence: CASSLGGVDGYTF.

This chain connects TRBV30 to TRBJ1-5; TRBD1 is a possible D gene (5 bases). CDR1 is GTSNPN and CDR2 is SVGIG in the germline V gene (reference sequence). With 0 bases removed from V and 7 bases from J, the gap between germline ends came to 10 bases. The CDR3 is 13 amino acids. The CDR3 DNA reads TGTGCCTGGAGTGTGTCAGGGAAGCAGCCCCAGCATTTT. Amino acid sequence: CAWSVSGKQPQHF.

The gene calls are TRBV28 and TRBJ1-1, with D hard to call. The V and J ends lost 3 bases and 2 bases respectively, with 7 bases between them. The germline CDR1 and CDR2 sequences are MDHEN and SYDVKM. The CDR3 has 13 amino acids. The CDR3 coding sequence is TGTGCCAGCAGTTTTAGGGTTAACACTGAAGCTTTCTTT. It yields the protein CASSFRVNTEAFF.

The chain couples TRBV3-1 (or the pseudogene TRBV3-2) to TRBJ2-7, with D perhaps TRBD1 (6 bases). Germline CDR1 reads LGHDT; CDR2 reads YNNKEL (reference sequence). The CDR3 sequence is 15 residues long. The V gene lost 2 bases and the J gene lost 2 bases, with 13 bases spanning the gap. The CDR3: CASSQSRQVTYEQYF. DNA of the CDR3: TGTGCCAGCAGCCAATCGCGACAGGTTACCTACGAGCAGTACTTC.

The chain is built from TRBV3-1 (or the pseudogene TRBV3-2) and TRBJ2-2; 10 bases align to TRBD2. The CDR3 loop spans 17 amino acids. J gave up 7 bases and V 4 bases, and 12 bases lay outside the gene matches. Germline V lookup: CDR1 LGHDT, CDR2 YNNKEL (reference sequence). CDR3 nucleotides: TGTGCCAGCAGCCCCCTACACTTAGCGGGAGGTGGCGGGGAGCTGTTTTTT. Amino acid sequence: CASSPLHLAGGGGELFF.

This chain joins TRBV15 and TRBJ2-2; the D gene is possibly TRBD2 (6 bases). This CDR3 contains 15 residues. Trimming stripped 3 bases from V and 5 bases from J, with 13 bases between. Germline CDR1 reads LNHNV; CDR2 reads YYDKDF (reference sequence). CDR3 in DNA: TGTGCCACCAGCAGGGAACTGGAGGGTACCGGGGAGCTGTTTTTT. Residues: CATSRELEGTGELFF. The complete variable domain, with remaining parts taken from reference TRBV15 and TRBJ2-2, reads DAMVIQNPRYQVTQFGKPVTLSCSQTLNHNVMYWYQQKSSQAPKLLFHYYDKDFNNEADTPDNFQSRRPNTSFCFLDIRSPGLGDTAMYLCATSRELEGTGELFFGEGSRLTVL.